These 21 T cell receptor beta chains came from one sample sequenced in a study of T cell responses to AZD1222 COVID-19 vaccine. Sequencing used immunoSEQ multiplex PCR; TCRdb keeps in-frame clones, though not all of them. The repertoire holds roughly 34,000 clones, 85% to 90% seen once, with 5.5% to 7% in the top ten. Here the sequenced sample was peripheral blood, taken on day 0 of AZD1222 vaccination. The receptors shown here come from an adult in good health.

V and J are TRBV29-1 and TRBJ2-1, with 10 positions matching TRBD2. CDR1 SQVTM and CDR2 ANQGSEA come from the germline V gene. The CDR3 covers 16 residues. V shed 7 bases, J shed 5 bases, and the junction held 14 bases outside the gene matches. The CDR3: CSGYLGVAGGNNEQFF. The CDR3 DNA follows: TGCAGCGGCTACCTGGGGGTAGCGGGAGGCAACAATGAGCAGTTCTTC.

This rearrangement joins TRBV6-1 to TRBJ2-7; perhaps TRBD1 as D (5 bases). V lost 3 bases to trimming and J lost 6 bases, with 12 bases between them. The CDR3 sequence is 13 residues long. Germline loops: CDR1 MNHNS, CDR2 SASEGT. The chain's CDR3 is CASSDMGLSEQYF. The CDR3 DNA reads TGTGCCAGCAGTGACATGGGGCTGAGCGAGCAGTACTTC.

This clone showed up just once. The rearrangement joins TRBV2 to TRBJ1-5; possible D gene TRBD1, 6 bases. Germline V gene lookup returns CDR1 SNHLY and CDR2 FYNNEI. Trimming removed 4 bases at V and 4 bases at J, with 11 bases between. This CDR3 contains 14 residues. The chain's CDR3 is CASSGEQGNQPQHF. In DNA form, the CDR3 reads TGTGCCAGCAGTGGCGAGCAGGGGAATCAGCCCCAGCATTTT.

J is TRBJ2-1 and V is TRBV27; possible D gene TRBD2, 6 bases. The V end lost 2 bases, the J end lost 8 bases, and 13 bases lay between the germline ends. The CDR3 sequence is 14 residues long. The germline V gene encodes CDR1 MNHEY and CDR2 SMNVEV (reference sequence). CDR3 nucleotides: TGTGCCAGCAGTTTACACCCGGGCGGGGATGAGCAGTTCTTC. Translating gives CASSLHPGGDEQFF.

The CDR3 loop reads CASSLVGGRGTEAFF. Written as DNA, the CDR3 is TGTGCCAGCAGCTTAGTTGGGGGCCGCGGCACTGAAGCTTTCTTT. The V and J genes are TRBV11-3 and TRBJ1-1, with a weak D call TRBD1 (6 bases). This CDR3 is built from 15 residues. Trimming left V 1 base short and J 4 bases short, with 13 bases between. Germline loops: CDR1 SGHNT, CDR2 YENEEA. The full variable domain, rest sourced from reference TRBV11-3 and TRBJ1-1, is EAGVVQSPRYKIIEKKQPVAFWCNPISGHNTLYWYLQNLGQGPELLIRYENEEAVDDSQLPKDRFSAERLKGVDSTLKIQPAELGDSAVYLCASSLVGGRGTEAFFGQGTRLTVV.

The sample holds one count of this clone. The V call is TRBV13, the J call TRBJ2-7; D is unclear. This CDR3 contains 15 residues. V was trimmed by 3 bases and J by 1 base, leaving 13 bases between them. Germline-derived CDR1 and CDR2 are PRHDT and FYEKMQ (reference sequence). CDR3 nucleotide sequence: TGTGCCAGCAGCTTTGGAGTCCCCGGGTCCTACGAGCAGTACTTC. Encoded protein: CASSFGVPGSYEQYF.

The chain uses TRBV5-6 and TRBJ2-5; TRBD2 is a possible D gene (7 bases). The V gene lost 0 bases and the J gene lost 4 bases, with 13 bases spanning the gap. Germline assignment: CDR1 SGHDT and CDR2 YYEEEE. The CDR3 sequence is 15 residues long. As DNA, the CDR3 is TGTGCCAGCAGCTTGGAGGGGGGGCTAGGAGAGACCCAGTACTTC. Encoded protein: CASSLEGGLGETQYF.

The chain combines TRBV2 with TRBJ1-6, with unresolved D. CDR3 length: 11 amino acids. V lost 7 bases and J 10 bases, leaving 8 bases between the germline ends. Germline loops: CDR1 SNHLY, CDR2 FYNNEI. The CDR3 bases are TGTGCCAGCACCACGGACTCACCCCTCCACTTT. Translating gives CASTTDSPLHF.

This clone has just a few counts. The chain is built from TRBV5-1 and TRBJ2-2, with D hard to call. With 6 bases removed from V and 5 bases from J, the gap between germline ends came to 14 bases. CDR3 length: 14 amino acids. The germline gives CDR1 SGHRS, CDR2 YFSETQ. The CDR3 DNA sequence: TGCGCCAGCACCTCTTTATTGGGAACCGGGGAGCTGTTTTTT. It translates to CASTSLLGTGELFF. Supplemented by reference TRBV5-1 and TRBJ2-2, the full variable domain reads KAGVTQTPRYLIKTRGQQVTLSCSPISGHRSVSWYQQTPGQGLQFLFEYFSETQRNKGNFPGRFSGRQFSNSRSEMNVSTLELGDSALYLCASTSLLGTGELFFGEGSRLTVL.

This chain joins TRBV6-2 or TRBV6-3 and TRBJ1-1; TRBD1 might be the D (6 bases). The germline V gene encodes CDR1 MNHEY and CDR2 SVGEGT. CDR3 length: 15 amino acids. Deletions cut 6 bases from V and 1 base from J, with 15 bases between. The CDR3 DNA is TGTGCCAGCAGCACAGGGATGGCGGGGAACACTGAAGCTTTCTTT. Protein: CASSTGMAGNTEAFF.

The chain links TRBV4-1 to TRBJ2-2; 10 nucleotides match TRBD2. Germline V gene data show CDR1 as MGHRA and CDR2 as YSYEKL. Trimming removed 1 base from V and 3 bases from J; junction bases left unmatched: 8. The CDR3 is made up of 18 amino acids. CDR3 DNA: TGCGCCAGCAGCCAAGGCGAGGGACTAGCGCGTTACACCGGGGAGCTGTTTTTT. This encodes CASSQGEGLARYTGELFF.

This chain uses TRBV6-5 with TRBJ1-1, with D possibly TRBD1 on 5 matching bases. Germline-derived CDR1 and CDR2 are MNHEY and SVGAGI. The V end lost 5 bases, the J end lost 4 bases, and 17 bases lay between the germline ends. The CDR3 sequence is 15 residues long. CDR3 nucleotide sequence: TGTGCCAGCAGTCTTATTGTAGGGGAGGGCACTGAAGCTTTCTTT. Protein sequence: CASSLIVGEGTEAFF.

The chain is built from TRBV7-9 and TRBJ2-7, with 8 bases identical to TRBD2. The CDR3 spans 15 residues. V lost 3 bases to trimming and J lost 0 bases; unmatched junction nucleotides: 4. Germline values: CDR1 SEHNR, CDR2 FQNEAQ (reference sequence). CDR3 loop: CASSFSSGNSYEQYF. In nucleotides, the CDR3 is TGTGCCAGCAGCTTCAGTAGCGGGAACTCCTACGAGCAGTACTTC.

This sequence joins TRBV4-2 and TRBJ1-2, with 8 bases that match TRBD1. The CDR3 sequence is 13 residues long. CDR1 is LGHNA, CDR2 YNFKEQ, per germline. Trimming cost V 4 bases and J 8 bases; bases outside gene matches: 6. The CDR3 coding sequence is TGTGCCAGCAGCCCGCAACAGGGGGACGGCTACACCTTC. Translating gives CASSPQQGDGYTF.

This chain connects TRBV7-9 to TRBJ1-2, with D unclear. Trimming took 2 bases from V and 6 from J, leaving 4 bases between them. Germline loops: CDR1 SEHNR, CDR2 FQNEAQ (reference sequence). The CDR3 sequence is 11 residues long. The CDR3: CASSLFNGYTF. CDR3 in DNA: TGTGCCAGCAGCTTATTTAATGGCTACACCTTC.

This clone was observed a single time. The V gene is TRBV5-1, the J gene TRBJ1-1, with 9 bases that match TRBD1. Germline assignment: CDR1 SGHRS and CDR2 YFSETQ. V gave up 1 base and J gave up 5 bases; unmatched junction bases: 6. The CDR3 is 15 residues long. The CDR3, as DNA: TGCGCCAGCAGCTTGCAGACAGGGGGTGAAACTGAAGCTTTCTTT. This translates into CASSLQTGGETEAFF.

The V and J genes are TRBV7-2 and TRBJ1-4, with D unresolved. Deletions cut 4 bases from V and 3 bases from J, with 12 bases between. This CDR3 contains 15 residues. Germline CDR1 is SGHTA and CDR2 is FQGNSA. The CDR3 loop is CASSSRRLANEKLFF. As DNA, the CDR3 is TGTGCCAGCAGCTCGAGGCGGCTAGCTAATGAAAAACTGTTTTTT.

J is TRBJ2-7 and V is TRBV3-1 (or the pseudogene TRBV3-2); 10 bases are shared with TRBD2. CDR1 is LGHDT and CDR2 is YNNKEL in the germline V gene (reference sequence). The CDR3 spans 17 residues. V was clipped by 0 bases and J by 2 bases; unmatched bases: 7. CDR3 DNA: TGTGCCAGCAGCCAAGATACGAGCGGGAGGGCCCCCTACGAGCAGTACTTC. This sequence encodes CASSQDTSGRAPYEQYF.

The rearrangement links TRBV7-9 to TRBJ1-5; 10 bases are a match to TRBD1. CDR1 SEHNR and CDR2 FQNEAQ come from the germline V gene (reference sequence). Losses at the gene ends were 0 bases for V and 5 bases for J; bases not matched to a gene: 4. The CDR3 has 16 amino acids. CDR3 DNA: TGTGCCAGCAGCTTAGCGCGACAGGGGGCATATCAGCCCCAGCATTTT. Its translation is CASSLARQGAYQPQHF.

The CDR3 here is CATADIGNTEAFF. The CDR3 DNA reads TGTGCCACCGCGGACATCGGGAACACTGAAGCTTTCTTT. The chain joins TRBV15 to TRBJ1-1; possible D gene TRBD1, 5 bases. The CDR3 sequence is 13 residues long. The V and J ends lost 8 bases and 1 base respectively, with 11 bases between them. Germline lookup yields CDR1 LNHNV and CDR2 YYDKDF (reference sequence).

The rearrangement links TRBV6-1 to TRBJ2-5; the D gene is possibly TRBD1 (5 bases). Trimming stripped 2 bases from V and 4 bases from J, with 8 bases between. CDR3 size: 13 residues. CDR1 is MNHNS and CDR2 is SASEGT in the germline V gene. Here the CDR3 DNA reads TGTGCCAGCAGTGAACGGACACGAGAGACCCAGTACTTC. Encoded protein: CASSERTRETQYF.